The 30 T cell receptor beta chains reported below all come from one sample, sequenced in a study of blood T cells in healthy people across ages. Combining a sample-barcoded 5' primer with a J-beta primer mix, a second PCR ran for about 6 to 11 cycles. A single record per CDR3 protein comes from TCRdb applying MiXCR to the 5' RACE reads. The data contain 800,000 to 1,000,000 distinct CDR3 sequences, approximately 49% of them singletons. Sequencing was done on a sample of blood. The receptors stem from a man aged 30 to 45 in good health.

The chain uses TRBV7-9 and TRBJ2-5; no clear D. Germline-derived CDR1 and CDR2 are SEHNR and FQNEAQ (reference sequence). There are 14 residues in the CDR3. With 0 bases removed from V and 11 bases from J, the gap between germline ends came to 16 bases. The CDR3 DNA reads TGTGCCAGCAGCTTAGCGATAACAGCTGATGAGCAGTACTTC. Protein: CASSLAITADEQYF.

V gene TRBV29-1 combines with J gene TRBJ2-1, with TRBD2 matching 8 bases. CDR1 SQVTM and CDR2 ANQGSEA come from the germline V gene. J lost 6 bases, V lost 4 bases, and 8 bases had no gene match. The CDR3 spans 14 residues. The CDR3 loop is CSVVVRGAFNEQFF. DNA of the CDR3: TGCAGCGTTGTGGTGCGGGGGGCCTTCAATGAGCAGTTCTTC.

V and J are TRBV7-6 and TRBJ2-1, with a tentative D call TRBD1 (6 bases). Germline assignment: CDR1 SGHVS and CDR2 FNYEAQ. The CDR3 runs to 14 residues. The V gene lost 2 bases and the J gene lost 6 bases, with 11 bases spanning the gap. Written as DNA, the CDR3 is TGTGCCAGCAGCTTAATTGGGGGCCGCAATGAGCAGTTCTTC. Amino acid sequence: CASSLIGGRNEQFF.

J is TRBJ1-1 and V is TRBV19, with D possibly matching TRBD1 (6 bases). The V gene lost 5 bases and the J gene lost 5 bases, with 15 bases spanning the gap. This CDR3 has 14 residues. The germline V gene has CDR1 LNHDA and CDR2 SQIVND (reference sequence). CDR3: CASSSTTGGTEAFF. In DNA, the CDR3 is TGTGCCAGTAGTTCCACGACAGGCGGAACTGAAGCTTTCTTT. Using reference TRBV19 and TRBJ1-1 for the parts outside the CDR3, the full variable domain is DGGITQSPKYLFRKEGQNVTLSCEQNLNHDAMYWYRQDPGQGLRLIYYSQIVNDFQKGDIAEGYSVSREKKESFPLTVTSAQKNPTAFYLCASSSTTGGTEAFFGQGTRLTVV.

This chain connects TRBV4-2 to TRBJ2-5, with TRBD2 matching over 9 bases. The CDR3 is made up of 15 amino acids. Germline CDR1 reads LGHNA; CDR2 reads YNFKEQ. Trimming at V came to 6 bases and at J to 0 bases, leaving 5 bases not matched to a gene. The CDR3 nucleotides are TGTGCCAGCAGGTCTAGCGGGGCCTACCAAGAGACCCAGTACTTC. It yields the protein CASRSSGAYQETQYF.

This chain connects TRBV6-1 to TRBJ2-5; 9 bases line up with TRBD1. CDR3 length: 15 amino acids. Losses at the gene ends were 7 bases for V and 5 bases for J; bases not matched to a gene: 11. The germline V gene encodes CDR1 MNHNS and CDR2 SASEGT. Written as DNA, the CDR3 is TGTGCCAGCACCTTGGACAGGGGATGGGGGGAGACCCAGTACTTC. This sequence encodes CASTLDRGWGETQYF.

The chain's CDR3 is CASSEKGGPDTQYF. The DNA of the CDR3 is TGTGCCAGCAGTGAAAAGGGTGGGCCAGATACGCAGTATTTT. The chain is built from TRBV2 and TRBJ2-3; no clear D gene. From germline, CDR1 is SNHLY and CDR2 FYNNEI. V was pared by 2 bases and J by 4 bases, with 10 bases between. The CDR3 totals 14 residues.

This clonotype has a handful of counts. The chain joins TRBV6-1 to TRBJ1-2; D is perhaps TRBD1 (5 bases). The CDR3 extends over 13 amino acids. Germline loops: CDR1 MNHNS, CDR2 SASEGT. Trimming shortened V by 10 bases and J by 4 bases, and 16 bases separated the two germline ends. The CDR3 nucleotides are TGTGCCACCCAGAATGCAGGGAGCTATGGCTACACCTTC. Protein product: CATQNAGSYGYTF.

This clonotype was observed a handful of times. The chain employs TRBV4-1 and TRBJ1-2, with D perhaps matching TRBD1 (6 bases). Germline values: CDR1 MGHRA, CDR2 YSYEKL. This CDR3 is built from 15 residues. V lost 0 bases, J lost 4 bases, and 12 bases lay in between. The CDR3: CASSQEITGSYGYTF. For the CDR3, the DNA is TGCGCCAGCAGCCAAGAAATCACAGGGAGCTATGGCTACACCTTC.

This chain uses TRBV12-3 or TRBV12-4 with TRBJ2-3, with 7 bases lining up with TRBD2. V lost 2 bases to trimming and J lost 2 bases; unmatched junction nucleotides: 4. The CDR3 runs 15 residues. The CDR3 loop is CASSLIRGDTDTQYF. CDR3 DNA sequence: TGTGCCAGCAGTTTAATCCGGGGGGACACAGATACGCAGTATTTT.

The chain has TRBV7-3 and TRBJ1-2; D not certain. Trimming stripped 0 bases from V and 8 bases from J, with 13 bases between. Germline CDR1 is SGHTA and CDR2 is FQGTGA. The CDR3 extends over 14 amino acids. CDR3 sequence (DNA): TGTGCCAGCAGCTTAACACCGGGAACGGGCGGCTACACCTTC. Translating it yields CASSLTPGTGGYTF.

Here the CDR3 DNA reads TGTGCCAGCAGTTATGCGTGGCTAGCGGGGAACAATGAGCAGTTCTTC. Protein sequence: CASSYAWLAGNNEQFF. The V and J genes are TRBV28 and TRBJ2-1; 9 positions agree with TRBD2. CDR1 and CDR2 from the germline V gene are MDHEN and SYDVKM. With 4 bases clipped from V and 5 bases from J, the junction kept 9 bases outside the gene matches. The CDR3 runs 16 residues.

This clonotype has only a few counts. This sequence joins TRBV2 and TRBJ2-2; the D gene is possibly TRBD2 (6 bases). This CDR3 is 15 amino acids long. The V and J ends lost 7 bases and 3 bases respectively, with 15 bases between them. Per germline, CDR1 SNHLY and CDR2 FYNNEI. CDR3: CASTGAGRYTGELFF. DNA for the CDR3: TGTGCCAGCACTGGGGCAGGGAGGTACACCGGGGAGCTGTTTTTT.

This clonotype has more than one count but fewer than ten. V and J are TRBV5-1 and TRBJ2-3; D unclear. CDR3 length equals 15 residues. V shed 1 base and J shed 0 bases, with 9 bases lying between them. Germline CDR1 and CDR2: SGHRS and YFSETQ. In nucleotides, the CDR3 is TGCGCCAGCAGCTTGAACCCAACGAGCACAGATACGCAGTATTTT. As protein: CASSLNPTSTDTQYF. Full variable domain (rest looked up from reference TRBV5-1 and TRBJ2-3): KAGVTQTPRYLIKTRGQQVTLSCSPISGHRSVSWYQQTPGQGLQFLFEYFSETQRNKGNFPGRFSGRQFSNSRSEMNVSTLELGDSALYLCASSLNPTSTDTQYFGPGTRLTVL.

Comment on this clonotype: At one boundary the junction diverges from the germline segment, which might be a read error. The CDR3 region is CASSNRAGSSCNEQFF. Here the CDR3 DNA reads TGCGCCAGCAGCAACCGGGCGGGGAGCTCCTGCAATGAGCAGTTCTTC. The chain uses TRBV5-1 and TRBJ2-1; D is perhaps TRBD2 (6 bases). The CDR3 spans 16 residues. Germline V lookup: CDR1 SGHRS, CDR2 YFSETQ.

The rearrangement uses TRBV27 and TRBJ2-1; the D is unclear. Trimming left V 6 bases short and J 8 bases short, with 32 bases between. From germline, CDR1 is MNHEY and CDR2 SMNVEV (reference sequence). This CDR3 is 19 amino acids long. The CDR3, as DNA: TGTGCCAGCAGCTTGCTGCTTGGGTCAACATCCCCAGATTTCCATGAGCAGTTCTTC. Its protein is CASSLLLGSTSPDFHEQFF.

The chain uses TRBV10-3 and TRBJ1-1; D is unclear. Germline loops: CDR1 ENHRY, CDR2 SYGVKD. CDR3 length: 13 amino acids. Trimming shortened V by 2 bases and J by 0 bases, and 4 bases separated the two germline ends. The CDR3 spells CAISEPMNTEAFF. The CDR3 DNA reads as TGTGCCATCAGTGAGCCCATGAACACTGAAGCTTTCTTT.

This clonotype showed up just a few times. The V call is TRBV4-1, the J call TRBJ1-4, with TRBD1 identical over 9 bases. With V trimmed by 4 bases and J by 5 bases, 14 bases remained unmatched. The CDR3 spans 18 residues. CDR1 is MGHRA, CDR2 YSYEKL, per germline. CDR3 nucleotides: TGCGCCAGCAGCCGCACCGGGACAGGGATAACCCAAAATGAAAAACTGTTTTTT. Amino acid sequence: CASSRTGTGITQNEKLFF.

The chain has TRBV27 and TRBJ2-7, with TRBD1 as a possible D gene (6 bases). Per germline, CDR1 MNHEY and CDR2 SMNVEV (reference sequence). V was clipped by 5 bases and J by 3 bases, with 20 bases between them. The CDR3 loop spans 16 amino acids. CDR3: CASSVAGTYSDYEQYF. The CDR3 coding sequence is TGTGCCAGCAGTGTAGCTGGGACATATAGTGACTACGAGCAGTACTTC.

The chain uses TRBV20-1 and TRBJ1-2, with unresolved D. V was cut by 7 bases and J by 0 bases, with 12 bases left in between. This CDR3 has 13 amino acids. Germline values: CDR1 DFQATT, CDR2 SNEGSKA (reference sequence). CDR3 loop: CSVGADSNYGYTF. The DNA for the CDR3 is TGCAGTGTTGGCGCCGATTCTAACTATGGCTACACCTTC.

The V call is TRBV27, the J call TRBJ2-7; TRBD1 is a possible D gene (6 bases). The CDR3 spans 14 residues. V was clipped by 4 bases and J by 6 bases, with 16 bases between them. Germline CDR1 MNHEY, CDR2 SMNVEV (reference sequence). The DNA for the CDR3 is TGTGCCAGCAGTTCCCAATACAGGGTTCCCGAGCAGTACTTC. Translating gives CASSSQYRVPEQYF.

The genes are TRBV7-3 and TRBJ2-5; the D gene is possibly TRBD1 (5 bases). With the DNA end fitting TRBJ2-7 better, the J assignment may be wrong. There are 13 residues in the CDR3. Germline CDR1 and CDR2: SGHTA and FQGTGA. DNA for the CDR3: TGTGCCAGCAGCTCCCAACCAGGGTCCGAGCAGTACTTC. It specifies CASSSQPGSEQYF.

This clonotype came up a few times. This chain links TRBV20-1 with TRBJ1-1; maybe TRBD1 (5 bases). The CDR3 runs to 13 residues. Trimming took 6 bases from V and 4 from J, leaving 15 bases between them. CDR1 DFQATT and CDR2 SNEGSKA come from the germline V gene (reference sequence). DNA of the CDR3: TGCAGTGCGCCGCCCGGCGGGGGCACTGAAGCTTTCTTT. This sequence encodes CSAPPGGGTEAFF.

The chain employs TRBV20-1 and TRBJ2-5, with TRBD2 matching over 8 bases. The V and J ends lost 6 bases and 3 bases, in that order; junction bases with no gene match: 6. CDR1 and CDR2 from the germline V gene are DFQATT and SNEGSKA (reference sequence). This CDR3 comprises 13 residues. This CDR3 is CSAVRAGEETQYF. CDR3 nucleotide sequence: TGCAGTGCCGTACGAGCGGGGGAAGAGACCCAGTACTTC.

The rearrangement uses TRBV29-1 and TRBJ2-1; TRBD2 matches 9 bases. There are 16 residues in the CDR3. V was clipped by 4 bases and J by 4 bases; unmatched bases: 11. Germline CDR1 SQVTM, CDR2 ANQGSEA. DNA for the CDR3: TGCAGCGTTGTATGGGCGGGGGGGCCGGAGTACAATGAGCAGTTCTTC. It specifies CSVVWAGGPEYNEQFF.

This clonotype was seen a handful of times. The CDR3: CASSWDRAEKLFF. DNA of the CDR3: TGTGCCAGCAGTTGGGACAGGGCTGAAAAACTGTTTTTT. The chain carries TRBV12-3 or TRBV12-4 and TRBJ1-4; 9 bases map to TRBD1. Germline trimming cut 4 bases from V and 7 bases from J; bases unmatched to any gene: 1. This CDR3 has 13 residues.

This clonotype was observed a handful of times. V usage is TRBV11-2 and J usage is TRBJ2-2; D is possibly TRBD2 (5 bases). This CDR3 is 14 amino acids long. Germline V gives CDR1 SGHAT, CDR2 FQNNGV. V lost 7 bases and J 8 bases, leaving 17 bases between the germline ends. The CDR3 loop reads CASTLGRSGGELFF. The CDR3 DNA reads TGTGCCAGCACCTTGGGAAGAAGCGGAGGGGAGCTGTTTTTT.

In its sample, this clonotype was seen a few times. The chain links TRBV11-2 to TRBJ2-7; D is ambiguous. Trimming shortened V by 2 bases and J by 2 bases, and 10 bases separated the two germline ends. Germline V lookup: CDR1 SGHAT, CDR2 FQNNGV. This CDR3 contains 14 residues. The CDR3 spells CASSLSESPYEQYF. In DNA form, the CDR3 reads TGTGCCAGCAGCTTATCCGAGTCCCCCTACGAGCAGTACTTC.

The chain employs TRBV27 and TRBJ2-5; TRBD2 agrees at 7 bases. The CDR3 has 15 residues. Germline CDR1 is MNHEY and CDR2 is SMNVEV (reference sequence). The junction had 12 bases not matched to a gene; V was cut back by 6 bases and J by 5 bases. The CDR3 coding sequence is TGTGCCAGCAGCCGGGGGGTAGGGCTCGAGGAGACCCAGTACTTC. Translation gives CASSRGVGLEETQYF.

This chain connects TRBV6-2 or TRBV6-3 to TRBJ2-3; 12 nucleotides line up with TRBD2. Germline V lookup: CDR1 MNHEY, CDR2 SVGEGT. There are 16 residues in the CDR3. With V trimmed by 5 bases and J by 5 bases, 8 bases remained unmatched. CDR3 loop: CASSKPSGGAVDTQYF. Here the CDR3 DNA reads TGTGCCAGCAGTAAGCCTAGCGGGGGGGCCGTAGATACGCAGTATTTT.